This T cell receptor beta chain stems from a study of T cell changes during pregnancy in multiple sclerosis. The CDR3 loop spans 16 amino acids. V lost 3 bases, J lost 7 bases, and 11 bases stayed unmatched. The V gene's germline CDR1 is LGHNA and CDR2 YSLEER. Profiling relied on immunoSEQ multiplex PCR, and the TCRdb table lists in-frame clones only, not all of them. The table lists tens of thousands of clones, 90% to 95% of them singletons. The chain is built from TRBV4-3 and TRBJ1-4, with TRBD1 identical over 7 bases. The material was peripheral blood, obtained after pregnancy. The receptor was isolated from a female donor in good health, enrolled as a control in a pregnancy study. Here the CDR3 reads CASSHQEGADSEKLFF. CDR3 DNA sequence: TGCGCCAGCAGCCACCAGGAGGGGGCAGATAGTGAAAAACTGTTTTTT.